What follows are 25 T cell receptor beta chains derived from one specimen sequenced in a study of blood T cells in healthy people across ages. Sample-barcoded 5' priming and a J-beta primer mix drove a second PCR of roughly 7 to 11 cycles. TCRdb ran MiXCR on the 5' RACE reads and lists one entry per CDR3 protein. This table has 710,000 or so distinct CDR3 sequences, less than 40% appearing once. The sample was blood. The receptors come from a woman aged 80 or over in good health.

The chain joins TRBV10-3 to TRBJ1-5; D is ambiguous. Trimming removed 9 bases at V and 5 bases at J, with 11 bases between. The CDR3 runs 12 residues. CDR1 and CDR2 (germline): ENHRY, SYGVKD. In nucleotides, the CDR3 is TGTGCCATTCGGGCCCACCATCAGCCCCAGCATTTT. Its translation is CAIRAHHQPQHF.

On this clonotype: This may be a read error: a much more frequent sequence differs by one nucleotide. This chain connects TRBV9 to TRBJ1-2; the D gene is possibly TRBD1 (5 bases). Germline V gene lookup returns CDR1 SGDLS and CDR2 YYNGEE. The length of the CDR3 is 12 residues. CDR3 in amino acids: CVSSPPGRGYTF. The CDR3 bases are TGTGTCAGCAGCCCCCCAGGGAGAGGCTACACCTTC. The full variable domain, in which reference TRBV9 and TRBJ1-2 provide the parts outside the CDR3, is DSGVTQTPKHLITATGQRVTLRCSPRSGDLSVYWYQQSLDQGLQFLIQYYNGEERAKGNILERFSAQQFPDLHSELNLSSLELGDSALYFCVSSPPGRGYTFGSGTRLTVV.

There are many counts of this clonotype. CDR3 protein: CASSLGQVNTDTQYF. CDR3 DNA: TGTGCCAGCAGCTTAGGGCAGGTCAACACAGATACGCAGTATTTT. The rearrangement links TRBV7-9 to TRBJ2-3; D is unresolved. V was clipped by 1 base and J by 2 bases, with 10 bases between them. The CDR3 spans 15 residues. Germline V gene data show CDR1 as SEHNR and CDR2 as FQNEAQ (reference sequence).

In this sample, this clonotype turned up a few times. The chain carries TRBV20-1 and TRBJ1-5; 9 bases match TRBD1. The CDR3 runs to 15 residues. From germline, CDR1 is DFQATT and CDR2 SNEGSKA (reference sequence). The V gene end was trimmed by 3 bases and the J gene end by 4 bases; junction bases not matched to a gene: 7. DNA for the CDR3: TGCAGTGCTAGGGGCGGGGGGACAGGGAATCAGCCCCAGCATTTT. Protein: CSARGGGTGNQPQHF.

The gene calls are TRBV6-5 and TRBJ1-1; D ambiguous. Per germline, CDR1 MNHEY and CDR2 SVGAGI. The V gene lost 3 bases and the J gene lost 3 bases, with 14 bases spanning the gap. The CDR3 extends over 15 amino acids. As DNA, the CDR3 is TGTGCCAGCAGTTATTGGCCCTCACGGCACACTGAAGCTTTCTTT. Its translation is CASSYWPSRHTEAFF.

This clonotype was observed at least ten times. The chain has TRBV5-1 and TRBJ2-7; 11 bases map to TRBD2. With 0 bases clipped from V and 2 bases from J, the junction kept 13 bases outside the gene matches. Per germline, CDR1 SGHRS and CDR2 YFSETQ. The CDR3 loop spans 19 amino acids. For the CDR3, the DNA is TGCGCCAGCAGCTTGGCACCCTCCACTAGCGGGGGCCTCACCTACGAGCAGTACTTC. Its protein is CASSLAPSTSGGLTYEQYF.

This clonotype was observed a handful of times. The chain joins TRBV7-2 to TRBJ1-1; possibly TRBD1 for D (5 bases). CDR3 length: 15 amino acids. Germline assignment: CDR1 SGHTA and CDR2 FQGNSA. V lost 6 bases to trimming and J lost 4 bases, with 18 bases between them. The CDR3 DNA follows: TGTGCCAGCAGACCCCGGACCGGGGCCGGCACTGAAGCTTTCTTT. Its protein is CASRPRTGAGTEAFF.

CDR3 region: CASSLWAAANYGYTF. CDR3 nucleotides: TGTGCCAGCAGTTTATGGGCAGCCGCTAACTATGGCTACACCTTC. The rearrangement uses TRBV12-3 or TRBV12-4 and TRBJ1-2; D is unresolved. The V gene lost 2 bases and the J gene lost 0 bases, with 10 bases spanning the gap. The CDR3 has 15 residues.

The CDR3 DNA sequence: TGTGCCAGCAGCTTAGGACTAGCGGGGTCCACGCAGTATTTT. Translated: CASSLGLAGSTQYF. The chain recombines TRBV7-3 with TRBJ2-3; 12 bases agree with TRBD2. V shed 2 bases and J 9 bases; nucleotides not matched to a gene: 3. Germline CDR1 SGHTA, CDR2 FQGTGA. This CDR3 is 14 amino acids long.

The genes are TRBV5-5 and TRBJ1-2; D ambiguous. This CDR3 is built from 13 residues. V lost 4 bases and J lost 8, with 15 bases in between. The germline gives CDR1 SGHKS, CDR2 YYEKEE (reference sequence). CDR3 in amino acids: CASSDGPRIGYTF. The CDR3 DNA reads TGTGCCAGCAGCGACGGGCCCCGAATCGGCTACACCTTC.

The V gene is TRBV30, the J gene TRBJ1-1, with D unclear. The CDR3 extends over 14 amino acids. Germline-derived CDR1 and CDR2 are GTSNPN and SVGIG (reference sequence). V was shortened by 4 bases and J by 4 bases, with 16 bases between the two germline ends. The CDR3 sequence: CAWKIKGQGTEAFF. In nucleotides, the CDR3 is TGTGCCTGGAAGATAAAGGGCCAAGGCACTGAAGCTTTCTTT.

Worth noting for this clonotype: A much larger clone lies one base from this, so it may be a read error. V and J are TRBV18 and TRBJ2-7, with D possibly called TRBD1 or TRBD2 (6 bases each). Trimming pared 3 bases from V and 2 bases from J, leaving 17 bases between. CDR1 is KGHSH and CDR2 is LQKENI in the germline V gene. The CDR3 has 16 residues. This CDR3 reads CASSPRVGGGPYEQYF. CDR3 bases: TGTGCCAGCTCACCGAGAGTAGGAGGGGGGCCCTACGAGCAGTACTTC.

The CDR3 DNA follows: TGTGCCATCAGTGAGACGAATCTTCAGGGGCGGCAGTACTTC. Translated: CAISETNLQGRQYF. The chain combines TRBV10-3 with TRBJ2-5, with D perhaps TRBD1 (6 bases). CDR3 length: 14 amino acids. V gave up 2 bases and J gave up 11 bases, with 18 bases separating them. Germline CDR1 ENHRY, CDR2 SYGVKD.

This clonotype was seen ten or more times. The V call is TRBV20-1, the J call TRBJ2-1; possible D gene TRBD2, 6 bases. From germline, CDR1 is DFQATT and CDR2 SNEGSKA (reference sequence). CDR3 size: 14 residues. Trimming cost V 2 bases and J 0 bases, with 8 bases left between them. CDR3 bases: TGCAGTGCTAGAAGACTAGTCTCCTACAATGAGCAGTTCTTC. Residues: CSARRLVSYNEQFF.

In its sample, this clonotype was seen many times. This rearrangement joins TRBV7-8 to TRBJ2-3; unclear D gene. This CDR3 comprises 15 residues. Per the germline V gene, CDR1 is SGHVS and CDR2 is FQNEAQ. Deletions cut 5 bases from V and 1 base from J, with 13 bases between. Written as DNA, the CDR3 is TGTGCCAGCAGCCTAGAAAGACGGGGCACAGATACGCAGTATTTT. Translating it yields CASSLERRGTDTQYF.

This clonotype appeared many times. The V gene is TRBV28, the J gene TRBJ1-2; TRBD1 is a possible D gene (5 bases). Trimming removed 7 bases from V and 4 bases from J, with 16 bases in between. Germline V gives CDR1 MDHEN, CDR2 SYDVKM. CDR3 length: 14 amino acids. The CDR3 loop reads CASTLFGGSYGYTF. CDR3 nucleotides: TGTGCCAGCACCCTCTTTGGGGGGAGCTATGGCTACACCTTC.

This clonotype was recorded many times. The V and J genes are TRBV5-1 and TRBJ2-7; 8 bases match TRBD1. The trim removed 4 bases at V and 5 bases at J, leaving 11 bases unmatched. In germline, CDR1 is SGHRS, CDR2 YFSETQ. CDR3 size: 15 residues. The CDR3 nucleotides are TGCGCCAGCAGCCCCTATGGACAGGGACACGACGAGCAGTACTTC. The encoded protein is CASSPYGQGHDEQYF. Together with reference TRBV5-1 and TRBJ2-7, the CDR3 gives the full variable domain: KAGVTQTPRYLIKTRGQQVTLSCSPISGHRSVSWYQQTPGQGLQFLFEYFSETQRNKGNFPGRFSGRQFSNSRSEMNVSTLELGDSALYLCASSPYGQGHDEQYFGPGTRLTVT.

This clonotype was detected ten times or more. V gene TRBV7-2 combines with J gene TRBJ2-1; 7 positions agree with TRBD1. This CDR3 contains 17 residues. The germline CDR1 and CDR2 sequences are SGHTA and FQGNSA. V trimming: 1 base; J trimming: 7 bases; junction bases outside the gene matches: 13. CDR3 bases: TGTGCCAGCAGCTTAGGGATGAACAGGGGAAGAAGGAATGAGCAGTTCTTC. Protein product: CASSLGMNRGRRNEQFF. The whole variable domain, filled in from reference TRBV7-2 and TRBJ2-1, reads GAGVSQSPSNKVTEKGKDVELRCDPISGHTALYWYRQSLGQGLEFLIYFQGNSAPDKSGLPSDRFSAERTGGSVSTLTIQRTQQEDSAVYLCASSLGMNRGRRNEQFFGPGTRLTVL.

This clonotype has at least ten counts. J is TRBJ2-5 and V is TRBV5-6; no firm D call. This CDR3 comprises 12 residues. CDR1 SGHDT and CDR2 YYEEEE come from the germline V gene. Between the trimmed V and J ends, which lost 1 base and 5 bases, there was a span of 6 bases. Written as DNA, the CDR3 is TGTGCCAGCAGCTTGAATATGGAGACCCAGTACTTC. As protein: CASSLNMETQYF.

As to this clonotype: Possible read error: a much larger clone is one base away. The chain links TRBV28 to TRBJ2-5; 7 nucleotides align to TRBD1. Germline values: CDR1 MDHEN, CDR2 SYDVKM. The CDR3 sequence is 15 residues long. This chain's CDR3 is CASSLPGQLQEAQYF. The DNA for the CDR3 is TGTGCCAGCAGCCTTCCGGGACAGCTCCAAGAGGCCCAGTACTTC.

The V call is TRBV7-2, the J call TRBJ2-2, with D maybe TRBD2 (6 bases). V lost 3 bases and J 6 bases, leaving 11 bases between the germline ends. The CDR3 is 14 residues long. Germline V gene lookup returns CDR1 SGHTA and CDR2 FQGNSA. The CDR3 reads CASSFDGGPGELFF. The DNA of the CDR3 is TGTGCCAGCAGCTTTGACGGGGGACCCGGGGAGCTGTTTTTT.

This rearrangement joins TRBV18 to TRBJ1-2, with a tentative D call TRBD1 (6 bases). The length of the CDR3 is 15 residues. Germline loops: CDR1 KGHSH, CDR2 LQKENI. V was clipped by 5 bases and J by 3 bases, with 16 bases between them. For the CDR3, the DNA is TGTGCCAGCTCAAACCTCAGGGGCCGAGACTATGGCTACACCTTC. It specifies CASSNLRGRDYGYTF.

Note on this clonotype: This may arise from a read error, as a much more abundant clone is one base away. The genes are TRBV29-1 and TRBJ1-2; 7 bases fit TRBD1. In germline, CDR1 is SQVTM, CDR2 ANQGSEA. V lost 7 bases to trimming and J lost 3 bases; unmatched junction nucleotides: 5. The CDR3 has 12 residues. The CDR3 here is CSGKGAYYGYTF. The CDR3, as DNA: TGCAGCGGCAAGGGGGCCTACTATGGCTACACCTTC.

This clonotype was seen many times. This chain uses TRBV10-3 with TRBJ1-2; D is unresolved. The ends were cut back, 6 bases at V and 2 bases at J, with 10 bases in the middle. The germline gives CDR1 ENHRY, CDR2 SYGVKD. The CDR3 runs 13 residues. The CDR3 bases are TGTGCCATCAGCGAATTCAGGAACTATGGCTACACCTTC. Encoded protein: CAISEFRNYGYTF.

V usage is TRBV11-2 and J usage is TRBJ2-3; 8 nucleotides match TRBD1. CDR3 length equals 17 residues. Trimming at V came to 3 bases and at J to 9 bases, leaving 17 bases not matched to a gene. Germline loops: CDR1 SGHAT, CDR2 FQNNGV. For the CDR3, the DNA is TGTGCCAGCAGCTTGAGTGGGACAGGAGCAGGGAGTGACACGCAGTATTTT. Translated, it gives CASSLSGTGAGSDTQYF.